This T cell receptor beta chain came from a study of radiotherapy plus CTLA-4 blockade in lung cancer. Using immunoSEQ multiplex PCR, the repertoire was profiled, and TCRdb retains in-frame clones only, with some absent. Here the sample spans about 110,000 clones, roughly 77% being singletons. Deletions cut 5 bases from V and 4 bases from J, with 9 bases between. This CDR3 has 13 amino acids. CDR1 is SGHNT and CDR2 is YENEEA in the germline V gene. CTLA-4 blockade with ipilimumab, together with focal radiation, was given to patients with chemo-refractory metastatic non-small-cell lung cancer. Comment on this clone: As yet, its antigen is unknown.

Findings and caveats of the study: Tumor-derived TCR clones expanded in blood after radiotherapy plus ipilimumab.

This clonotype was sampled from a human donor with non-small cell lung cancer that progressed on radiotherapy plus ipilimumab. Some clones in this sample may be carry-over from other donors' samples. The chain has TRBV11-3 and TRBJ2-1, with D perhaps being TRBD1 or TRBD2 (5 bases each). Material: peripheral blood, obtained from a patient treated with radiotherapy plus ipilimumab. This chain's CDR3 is CASSRDRYNEQFF. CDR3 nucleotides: TGTGCCAGCAGCAGGGACCGTTACAATGAGCAGTTCTTC.